These 27 T cell receptor beta chains share one sample of origin, sequenced in a study of T-cell reconstitution after alpha-beta-depleted transplantation in children. Using unique molecular identifiers, the investigators prepared the TCRbeta library. MiXCR was run by TCRdb on the PCR reads, yielding one entry per CDR3 protein. The sample contains around 440,000 distinct CDR3 sequences, roughly 10% of which appear only once. The sample consisted of PBMCs, taken before TCRalphabeta/CD19-depleted stem cell transplant. These TCRs come from a child aged 2-15 years with inherited bone marrow failure, due to receive a stem cell transplant.

At least ten counts were recorded for this clonotype. V is TRBV4-3 and J is TRBJ2-1; 9 nucleotides align to TRBD2. This CDR3 is built from 18 residues. In germline, CDR1 is LGHNA, CDR2 YSLEER. V lost 0 bases to trimming and J lost 5 bases; unmatched junction nucleotides: 11. The CDR3 DNA sequence: TGCGCCAGCAGCCAAGAGACCCCTGGCGGGAGGGTCAACAATGAGCAGTTCTTC. As protein: CASSQETPGGRVNNEQFF.

This clonotype was counted at least ten times. The chain uses TRBV7-2 and TRBJ2-7; 9 bases fit TRBD2. V was clipped by 1 base and J by 4 bases; unmatched bases: 8. CDR3 length: 16 residues. The germline gives CDR1 SGHTA, CDR2 FQGNSA. DNA for the CDR3: TGTGCCAGCAGCTTAGTCGGCGGGAGGGCCGTTTACGAGCAGTACTTC. This codes for CASSLVGGRAVYEQYF.

In this sample, this clonotype turned up many times. The chain couples TRBV2 to TRBJ1-3; D is possibly TRBD1 (6 bases). V was clipped by 8 bases and J by 2 bases, with 13 bases between them. The CDR3 extends over 14 amino acids. CDR1 and CDR2 (germline): SNHLY, FYNNEI. The CDR3 DNA sequence: TGTGCCAGCGGTACCGGGACAACTGGAAACACCATATATTTT. Residues: CASGTGTTGNTIYF.

This clonotype showed up just a few times. The chain recombines TRBV18 with TRBJ1-1; D is undetermined. The germline CDR1 and CDR2 sequences are KGHSH and LQKENI. The CDR3 totals 13 residues. Trimming pared 0 bases from V and 7 bases from J, leaving 9 bases between. CDR3 sequence: CASSPPAANEAFF. DNA of the CDR3: TGTGCCAGCTCACCACCGGCAGCAAATGAAGCTTTCTTT.

The table lists this clonotype with many counts. The J gene is TRBJ2-1, the V gene TRBV12-3 or TRBV12-4; D is perhaps TRBD2 (6 bases). The CDR3 loop spans 14 amino acids. V lost 4 bases and J lost 4, with 11 bases in between. The CDR3: CASSSGRVYNEQFF. The CDR3 DNA follows: TGTGCCAGCAGTTCCGGGAGAGTGTACAATGAGCAGTTCTTC.

The gene calls are TRBV5-1 and TRBJ1-2, with no clear D. This CDR3 spans 14 amino acids. The germline V and J ends were trimmed by 0 bases and 8 bases, with 14 bases remaining between them. Germline CDR1 is SGHRS and CDR2 is YFSETQ. CDR3 coding DNA: TGCGCCAGCAGCTTGGACCGGCCCGTCGGGGGCTACACCTTC. Translating it yields CASSLDRPVGGYTF.

This clonotype was observed many times. This sequence joins TRBV12-3 or TRBV12-4 and TRBJ2-7; unclear D gene. V was pared by 2 bases and J by 7 bases, with 12 bases between. This CDR3 is built from 13 residues. CDR3 coding DNA: TGTGCCAGCAGTTTAAGGAACGACAAAGAGCAGTACTTC. Its protein is CASSLRNDKEQYF.

At least ten counts were recorded for this clonotype. J is TRBJ1-1 and V is TRBV20-1, with D unclear. This CDR3 spans 10 amino acids. CDR1 is DFQATT, CDR2 SNEGSKA, per germline (reference sequence). V lost 3 bases to trimming and J lost 8 bases, with 7 bases between them. The CDR3 protein is CSASRREAFF. The CDR3 coding sequence is TGCAGTGCTAGCCGCAGAGAAGCTTTCTTT.

In its sample, this clonotype was seen a few times. The rearrangement links TRBV7-2 to TRBJ1-5; D gene uncertain. From germline, CDR1 is SGHTA and CDR2 FQGNSA. V dropped 2 bases and J dropped 5 bases, with 13 bases sitting between them. CDR3 size: 15 residues. The CDR3 nucleotides are TGTGCCAGCAGCTTACGTCACGGAGCCGATCAGCCCCAGCATTTT. Translating gives CASSLRHGADQPQHF.

This clonotype was seen many times. The rearrangement uses TRBV27 and TRBJ2-1, with a weak D call TRBD1 (6 bases). CDR3 length: 12 amino acids. Germline loops: CDR1 MNHEY, CDR2 SMNVEV (reference sequence). With 6 bases removed from V and 9 bases from J, the gap between germline ends came to 12 bases. Here the CDR3 reads CASSRTGTEQFF. The DNA of the CDR3 is TGTGCCAGCAGCCGAACAGGGACTGAGCAGTTCTTC.

This clonotype was seen many times. This chain joins TRBV20-1 and TRBJ1-2; TRBD1 might be the D (6 bases). V lost 2 bases to trimming and J lost 4 bases, with 20 bases between them. CDR1 and CDR2 from the germline V gene are DFQATT and SNEGSKA (reference sequence). The CDR3 extends over 16 amino acids. CDR3 amino acids: CSARSRDTGPFYGYTF. In nucleotides, the CDR3 is TGCAGTGCTAGATCTCGGGACACAGGCCCGTTCTATGGCTACACCTTC.

The sample holds a few counts of this clonotype. The chain has TRBV7-9 and TRBJ2-6; TRBD2 agrees at 8 bases. The germline V gene encodes CDR1 SEHNR and CDR2 FQNEAQ (reference sequence). J lost 0 bases, V lost 4 bases, and 2 bases had no gene match. The CDR3 is made up of 16 amino acids. The CDR3 DNA follows: TGTGCCAGCAGCTCTCTAGCGGGCTCTGGGGCCAACGTCCTGACTTTC. Its translation: CASSSLAGSGANVLTF.

This clonotype showed up many times. V is TRBV10-2 and J is TRBJ2-7; TRBD2 aligns across 7 bases. J lost 6 bases, V lost 6 bases, and 14 bases had no gene match. Germline loops: CDR1 WSHSY, CDR2 SAAADI. This CDR3 spans 15 amino acids. Here the CDR3 reads CASSLSAGSFLEQYF. The CDR3 region has the DNA TGCGCCAGCAGCCTTTCAGCGGGGTCCTTTCTCGAGCAGTACTTC.

The V call is TRBV20-1, the J call TRBJ2-1; the D gene could be TRBD1 or TRBD2 (5 bases each). V shed 6 bases and J shed 7 bases, with 34 bases lying between them. CDR1 is DFQATT, CDR2 SNEGSKA, per germline (reference sequence). There are 19 residues in the CDR3. CDR3 residues: CSAPNTLGVVVGPSNEQFF. CDR3 DNA: TGCAGTGCACCAAACACCCTGGGGGTTGTCGTAGGGCCCTCGAATGAGCAGTTCTTC.

There are a few counts of this clonotype. The chain combines TRBV2 with TRBJ2-1; 8 bases are a match to TRBD1. Per germline, CDR1 SNHLY and CDR2 FYNNEI. The CDR3 has 16 residues. Trimming took 6 bases from V and 4 from J; bases not matched to a gene: 11. The CDR3 DNA is TGTGCCAGCAGCTCGGACAGGGAGTGGTCATACAATGAGCAGTTCTTC. Translated: CASSSDREWSYNEQFF.

This clonotype showed up many times. V gene TRBV12-3 or TRBV12-4 combines with J gene TRBJ1-2, with 9 bases matching TRBD1. Germline trimming cut 5 bases from V and 8 bases from J; bases unmatched to any gene: 9. The CDR3 has 14 residues. In DNA, the CDR3 is TGTGCCAGCAGTAGCACCGGGACAGGGTACGGCTACACCTTC. Its protein is CASSSTGTGYGYTF.

This clonotype was counted at least ten times. The rearrangement joins TRBV7-2 to TRBJ2-7; D is undetermined. There are 11 residues in the CDR3. Germline V gene data show CDR1 as SGHTA and CDR2 as FQGNSA. Trimming left V 5 bases short and J 7 bases short, with 9 bases between. The CDR3 sequence is CASSASMEQYF. CDR3 DNA sequence: TGTGCCAGCAGCGCGTCCATGGAGCAGTACTTC.

This clonotype was detected ten times or more. J is TRBJ2-1 and V is TRBV5-1, with D unclear. With 3 bases removed from V and 8 bases from J, the gap between germline ends came to 9 bases. There are 12 residues in the CDR3. Germline V CDR1 and CDR2: SGHRS, YFSETQ. Here the CDR3 reads CASSWGSDEQFF. Here the CDR3 DNA reads TGCGCCAGCAGCTGGGGTAGTGATGAGCAGTTCTTC.

This rearrangement joins TRBV5-3 to TRBJ2-2; the D gene is possibly TRBD2 (5 bases). TRBV5-3 is known as an ORF, though its function is uncertain. CDR3 length: 17 residues. The V gene lost 1 base and the J gene lost 2 bases, with 15 bases spanning the gap. The CDR3 DNA follows: TGTGCCAGAAGCTTGTTCTTTAAGCGGAGTAACACCGGGGAGCTGTTTTTT. It encodes CARSLFFKRSNTGELFF.

This clonotype came up many times. The chain recombines TRBV28 with TRBJ2-7, with D perhaps given as TRBD1 or TRBD2 (6 bases each). V dropped 7 bases and J dropped 2 bases, with 12 bases sitting between them. The V gene's germline CDR1 is MDHEN and CDR2 SYDVKM. The CDR3 is made up of 13 amino acids. CDR3 DNA: TGTGCCAGCATGCCCGGGGGCCCCTACGAGCAGTACTTC. This codes for CASMPGGPYEQYF.

This clonotype was observed a few times. This sequence joins TRBV5-1 and TRBJ2-7, with 12 bases matching TRBD2. This CDR3 is built from 17 residues. Germline V gene sequence: CDR1 SGHRS, CDR2 YFSETQ. With V trimmed by 0 bases and J by 7 bases, 11 bases remained unmatched. CDR3 region: CASSLDRLAGGPGEQYF. DNA of the CDR3: TGCGCCAGCAGCTTGGACCGGCTAGCGGGAGGGCCTGGGGAGCAGTACTTC.

This clonotype was counted a few times. The chain links TRBV3-1 to TRBJ2-2, with 8 bases fitting TRBD1. Germline CDR1 is LGHDT and CDR2 is YNNKEL (reference sequence). CDR3 length equals 19 residues. Trimming removed 1 base from V and 5 bases from J; junction bases left unmatched: 15. The CDR3 region has the DNA TGTGCCAGCAGCCAAGCCCACCTCAGGGGGCTAATCGGTACCGGGGAGCTGTTTTTT. It encodes CASSQAHLRGLIGTGELFF.

This clonotype was seen at least ten times. The gene calls are TRBV20-1 and TRBJ2-3; D might be TRBD1 (5 bases). CDR3 length equals 17 residues. CDR1 is DFQATT, CDR2 SNEGSKA, per germline (reference sequence). The ends were cut back, 5 bases at V and 2 bases at J, with 23 bases in the middle. CDR3 loop: CSAQGAPDGGFTDTQYF. The CDR3 region has the DNA TGCAGTGCTCAAGGGGCGCCCGACGGTGGATTCACAGATACGCAGTATTTT.

This clonotype was seen a handful of times. The CDR3 loop reads CASSFGLPTEAFF. The CDR3 nucleotides are TGTGCCAGCAGCTTCGGACTCCCCACTGAAGCTTTCTTT. The V and J genes are TRBV13 and TRBJ1-1; D is uncertain. The CDR3 has 13 residues. Trimming left V 3 bases short and J 4 bases short, with 9 bases between. From germline, CDR1 is PRHDT and CDR2 FYEKMQ (reference sequence).

In this sample, this clonotype turned up many times. CDR3 sequence: CASSQHFEQFF. Here the CDR3 DNA reads TGTGCCAGCAGCCAACATTTCGAGCAGTTCTTC. V is TRBV14 and J is TRBJ2-1; D gene uncertain. The CDR3 totals 11 residues. Between the trimmed V and J ends, which lost 2 bases and 10 bases, there was a span of 6 bases. Germline CDR1 and CDR2: SGHDN and FVKESK.

This chain connects TRBV3-1 to TRBJ1-2; TRBD1 is a possible D gene (5 bases). The CDR3 is 15 amino acids. V lost 0 bases and J lost 4, with 12 bases in between. CDR1 is LGHDT and CDR2 is YNNKEL in the germline V gene (reference sequence). CDR3 DNA: TGTGCCAGCAGCCAAGACAGGGTGGTCCTCTATGGCTACACCTTC. It encodes CASSQDRVVLYGYTF.

In its sample, this clonotype was seen many times. The chain has TRBV12-3 or TRBV12-4 and TRBJ1-6; 9 nucleotides agree with TRBD1. V trimming: 8 bases; J trimming: 6 bases; junction bases outside the gene matches: 8. The CDR3 loop spans 15 amino acids. For the CDR3, the DNA is TGTGCCAGCGAGACCGGGACAGGGCGTAATTCACCCCTCCACTTT. Its translation is CASETGTGRNSPLHF.